This T cell receptor (beta chain) was recovered during a study of T-cell reconstitution after alpha-beta-depleted transplantation in children. For TCRbeta, the library was prepared with unique molecular identifiers. Each CDR3 protein gets one entry after TCRdb re-called the PCR reads with MiXCR. The sample has 700,000 to 950,000 distinct CDR3 sequences; around 15% are singletons. In regard to this clonotype: What it binds is not known.

Study-level findings and limits: Fresh T-cell production supplied most of the T-cell counts and diversity seen one year after transplant. Approximately two months post-transplant, alpha-beta T cells reportedly originated from several hundred expanded graft clones. Some patients' high day-60 TCRbeta diversity was attributed to recipient cells surviving conditioning.

The sample was PBMCs, mostly from graft donor cells, taken 360 days after TCRalphabeta/CD19-depleted stem cell transplant. The clonotype was recovered from a male patient younger than 18 who had a stem cell transplant for acute lymphoblastic leukemia, so the T cells may come from the graft donor.

The CDR3 sequence is CASTEGQGEGGTQYF. DNA of the CDR3: TGTGCCAGCACAGAAGGGCAGGGGGAGGGAGGTACGCAGTATTTT. This chain connects TRBV12-3 or TRBV12-4 to TRBJ2-3, with D perhaps given as TRBD1 or TRBD2 (7 bases each). V lost 7 bases to trimming and J lost 8 bases, with 22 bases between them. This CDR3 is 15 amino acids long.